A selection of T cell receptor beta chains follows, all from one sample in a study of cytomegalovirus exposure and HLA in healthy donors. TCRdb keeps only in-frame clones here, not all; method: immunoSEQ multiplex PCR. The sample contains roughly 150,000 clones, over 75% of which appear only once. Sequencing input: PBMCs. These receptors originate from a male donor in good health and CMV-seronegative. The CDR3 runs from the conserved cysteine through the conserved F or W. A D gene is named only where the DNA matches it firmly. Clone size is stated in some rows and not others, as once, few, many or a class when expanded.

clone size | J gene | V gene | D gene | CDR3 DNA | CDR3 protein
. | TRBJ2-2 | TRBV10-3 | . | TGTGCCATCAAAGGGGCAGGGAACACCGGGGAGCTGTTTTTT | CAIKGAGNTGELFF
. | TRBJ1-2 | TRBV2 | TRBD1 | TGTGCCAGCAGTGAAACGCTAAGGGACAGGGATGGCTACACCTTC | CASSETLRDRDGYTF
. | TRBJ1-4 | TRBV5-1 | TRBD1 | TGCGCCAGCAGCTCCGAAGGGGACAGGGCTGAAAAACTGTTTTTT | CASSSEGDRAEKLFF
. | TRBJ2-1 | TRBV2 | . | TGTGCCAGCAGGAGAACGGGACTGATGAGCTCCTACAATGAGCAGTTCTTC | CASRRTGLMSSYNEQFF
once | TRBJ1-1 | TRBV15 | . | TGTGCCACCAGCAGGACTTCTAACACTGAAGCTTTCTTT | CATSRTSNTEAFF
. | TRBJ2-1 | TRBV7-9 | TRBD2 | TGTGCCAGCAGCTTATGGGCTAGCGGGGGGCTCTACAATGAGCAGTTCTTC | CASSLWASGGLYNEQFF
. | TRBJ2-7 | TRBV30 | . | TGTGCCTGCCAACCGGGGGGCCTACGAGCCCTTCCCCGCTTC | CACQPGGLRALPRF
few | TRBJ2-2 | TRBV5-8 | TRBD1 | TGTGCCAGCGGACAGGGATTTAACACCGGGGAGCTGTTTTTT | CASGQGFNTGELFF
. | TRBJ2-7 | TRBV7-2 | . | TGTGCCAGCAGCTTAGTGGTGGGGAGAACCTACGAGCAGTACTTC | CASSLVVGRTYEQYF
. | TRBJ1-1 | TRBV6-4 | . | TGTGCCAGCAGCGAGCAGGGAGGGGGTACTGAAGCTTTCTTT | CASSEQGGGTEAFF
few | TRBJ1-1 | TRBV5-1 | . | TGCGCCAGCAGCTTGGCTTTAGAGAACACTGAAGCTTTCTTT | CASSLALENTEAFF
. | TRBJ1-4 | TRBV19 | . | TGTGCCACCCGGGACACTGCTAATGAAAAACTGTTTTTT | CATRDTANEKLFF
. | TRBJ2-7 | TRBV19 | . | TGTGCCAGTAGTATAGATCTGGGGCCTGTGGGCCTCTACGAGCAGTACTTC | CASSIDLGPVGLYEQYF
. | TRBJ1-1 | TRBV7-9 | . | TGTGCCAGCACCCCTACAGTTGAAGCTTTCTTT | CASTPTVEAFF
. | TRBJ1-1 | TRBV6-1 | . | TGTGCCAGCAGTACGAGAACTGAAGCTTTCTTT | CASSTRTEAFF
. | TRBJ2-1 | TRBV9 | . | TGTGCCAGCAGCCCGTTAGCGGCCTCCTACAATGAGCAGTTCTTC | CASSPLAASYNEQFF
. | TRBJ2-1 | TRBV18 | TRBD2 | TGTGCCAGCTCACCAAGCGGGGGCTACAATGAGCAGTTCTTC | CASSPSGGYNEQFF
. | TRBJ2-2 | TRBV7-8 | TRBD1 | TGTGCCAGCAGCGGAGCCGGGACAGGTGACACCGGGGAGCTGTTTTTT | CASSGAGTGDTGELFF